The rows below give T cell receptor beta chains drawn from one sample of a study of blood T cell repertoires in COVID-19. The data were produced by immunoSEQ multiplex PCR, yet TCRdb's version contains in-frame clones alone and is incomplete. The sample lists some 100,000 clones, around 85% seen once, with roughly 13% in the top ten. Sequenced sample: peripheral blood. These receptors all come from a man in his fifties or sixties with active or convalescent COVID-19. Each CDR3 is given with its conserved first and last residue. The D gene is left open where the match is weak. A clone size is listed for some rows: how often the clone was seen (once, few, many), or a class if it is expanded.

D	V	size	J	CDR3	DNA
.	TRBV5-1	.	TRBJ2-3	CASSFLGSSVADTQYF	TGCGCCAGCAGCTTTTTAGGGAGCTCCGTGGCAGATACGCAGTATTTT
TRBD1	TRBV19	.	TRBJ2-7	CASSRQGVPYEQYF	TGTGCCAGTAGTCGACAGGGGGTACCCTACGAGCAGTACTTC
TRBD2	TRBV5-6	.	TRBJ2-3	CASSLGASGLDTQYF	TGTGCCAGCAGCTTGGGAGCTAGCGGGTTGGATACGCAGTATTTT
.	TRBV12-3/TRBV12-4	.	TRBJ1-1	CASRGLDTEAFF	TGTGCCAGCAGGGGGCTAGACACTGAAGCTTTCTTT
TRBD1	TRBV18	.	TRBJ1-2	CASSSQGATYGYTF	TGTGCCAGCTCATCCCAGGGGGCCACCTATGGCTACACCTTC
.	TRBV2	.	TRBJ1-2	CASREDRISGYTF	TGTGCCAGCAGGGAGGACAGAATCTCTGGCTACACCTTC
TRBD1	TRBV11-2	.	TRBJ2-7	CASSPGQGSYEQYF	TGTGCCAGCAGCCCAGGACAGGGGAGCTACGAGCAGTACTTC
TRBD1	TRBV5-8	once	TRBJ2-7	CASSYGQGATYEQYF	TGTGCCAGCAGCTATGGACAGGGGGCCACCTACGAGCAGTACTTC
.	TRBV19	.	TRBJ1-2	CASSIFGSGYGYTF	TGTGCCAGTAGTATTTTCGGGTCTGGCTATGGCTACACCTTC
.	TRBV5-5	.	TRBJ2-3	CASSPFTDTQYF	TGTGCCAGCAGCCCATTCACAGATACGCAGTATTTT
TRBD1	TRBV30	once	TRBJ1-1	CAWSRTGATEAFF	TGTGCCTGGAGCCGGACAGGAGCCACTGAAGCTTTCTTT
TRBD1	TRBV11-2	.	TRBJ1-1	CASSKTGEFTEAFF	TGTGCCAGCAGCAAGACAGGGGAATTCACTGAAGCTTTCTTT
.	TRBV7-2	.	TRBJ1-4	CASSFGQGGEKLFF	TGTGCCAGCAGCTTTGGGCAGGGAGGGGAAAAACTGTTTTTT
TRBD2	TRBV25-1	.	TRBJ2-2	CASSGTSGANTGELFF	TGTGCCAGCAGTGGTACTAGCGGGGCGAACACCGGGGAGCTGTTTTTT
.	TRBV6-5	.	TRBJ1-2	CASSPEWGDYGYTF	TGTGCCAGCAGTCCCGAATGGGGGGATTATGGCTACACCTTC
.	TRBV6-5	.	TRBJ1-2	CASSLYGYTF	TGTGCCAGCAGCCTCTATGGCTACACCTTC
.	TRBV10-3	.	TRBJ2-1	CAISESNRGGEQFF	TGTGCCATCAGTGAGTCGAACAGGGGGGGGGAGCAGTTCTTC